This T cell receptor (beta chain) derives from a study of T-cell reconstitution after alpha-beta-depleted transplantation in children (dated by TCRdb to the mid-2010s). With respect to the entire study: T-cell immune reconstitution after TCRalphabeta/CD19-depleted allogeneic hematopoietic cell transplantation in children was quantitatively tracked in the study by means of TCR repertoire profiling. Results the study describes overall, beyond this receptor: Over subsequent months, a decline in hyperexpanded clone frequencies was noted, and after one year, T-cell counts and TCRbeta diversity were mostly ascribed to newly produced T cells. The apparently early recovery of alphabetaT-cell counts about two months after transplant reportedly depended on only several hundred rapidly expanded clones that came from non-depleted graft cells. The high TCRbeta diversity at day 60 in some patients was ascribed to recipient T cells and intrathymic progenitors that had survived conditioning.

At the junction V is shortened by 0 bases and J by 5 bases, with 8 bases in between. There are 14 amino acids in the CDR3, from cysteine to phenylalanine inclusive. Only the CDR3 portion is preserved as DNA: 42 bases, with reading frame beginning at the first base. This specimen's treatment or condition label, per the study, means: allogeneic hematopoietic cell transplantation with graft depleted of TCRalphabeta T cells and CD19 B cells. The transplant recipients were children given TCRalphabeta/CD19-depleted allogeneic hematopoietic cell grafts. This clonotype has only a few counts. What this receptor recognizes is not known. No clone much larger than this one lies a single base away; base qualities are absent. Libraries were made using PCR. The reads were generated on an Illumina HiSeq 2500. Molecular barcoding was employed in the preparation of TCR libraries, with unique molecular identifiers being used to normalize TCRbeta repertoire quantification. The public reads were reprocessed in TCRdb via fastp at Q25 and MiXCR, keeping in-frame beta chains. Rows with one shared CDR3 protein collapse into an entry with the most common genes and DNA. Counted in this sample were fewer than 1 million distinct CDR3 sequences; roughly 15% of them appeared once. The ten largest clones take up roughly 5% of the sample.

The sequencing here drew on PBMCs, mostly from graft donor cells, taken 360 days after TCRalphabeta/CD19-depleted stem cell transplant. The sequence was collected from a male patient aged 5 to 17 who had a stem cell transplant for acute lymphoblastic leukemia, so the T cells may come from the graft donor. This receptor chain uses TRBV12-3 or TRBV12-4 and TRBJ2-1; the D gene cannot be resolved reliably. The sequenced DNA: TGTGCCAGCAGTTTAGCTCGTCCACACAATGAGCAGTTCTTC. Its coded protein is CASSLARPHNEQFF.